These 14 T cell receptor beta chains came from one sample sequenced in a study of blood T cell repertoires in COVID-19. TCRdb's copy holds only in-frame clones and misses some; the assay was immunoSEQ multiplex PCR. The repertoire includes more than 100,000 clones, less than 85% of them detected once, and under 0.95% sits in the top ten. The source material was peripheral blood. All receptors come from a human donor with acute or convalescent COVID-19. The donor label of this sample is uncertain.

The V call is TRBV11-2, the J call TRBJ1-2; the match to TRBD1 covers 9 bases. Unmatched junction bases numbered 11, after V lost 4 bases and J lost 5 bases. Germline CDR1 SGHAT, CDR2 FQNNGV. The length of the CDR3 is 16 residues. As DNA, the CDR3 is TGTGCCAGCAGCTCATCCGGGACAGGGAAGAGGTATGGCTACACCTTC. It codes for CASSSSGTGKRYGYTF. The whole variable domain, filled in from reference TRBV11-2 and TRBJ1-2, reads EAGVAQSPRYKIIEKRQSVAFWCNPISGHATLYWYQQILGQGPKLLIQFQNNGVVDDSQLPKDRFSAERLKGVDSTLKIQPAKLEDSAVYLCASSSSGTGKRYGYTFGSGTRLTVV.

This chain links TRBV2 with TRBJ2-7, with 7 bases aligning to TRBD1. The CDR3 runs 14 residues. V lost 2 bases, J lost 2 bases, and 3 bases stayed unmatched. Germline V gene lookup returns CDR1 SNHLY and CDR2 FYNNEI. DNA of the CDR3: TGTGCCAGCAGTGAACAGGGGGTGACCTACGAGCAGTACGTC. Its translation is CASSEQGVTYEQYV.

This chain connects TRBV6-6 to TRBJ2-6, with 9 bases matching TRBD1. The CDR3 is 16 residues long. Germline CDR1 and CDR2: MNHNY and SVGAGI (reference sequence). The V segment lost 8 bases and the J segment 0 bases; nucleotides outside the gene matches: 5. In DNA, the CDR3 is TGTGCCAGCCTGGGACAGGGTTTCTCTGGGGCCAACGTCCTGACTTTC. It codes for CASLGQGFSGANVLTF.

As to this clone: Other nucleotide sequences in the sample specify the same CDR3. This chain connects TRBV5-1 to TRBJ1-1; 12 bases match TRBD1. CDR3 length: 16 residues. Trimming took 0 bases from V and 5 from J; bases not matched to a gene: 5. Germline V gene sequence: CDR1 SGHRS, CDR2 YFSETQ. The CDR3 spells CASSLAGTGGGTEAFF. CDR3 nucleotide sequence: TGCGCCAGCAGCTTGGCCGGGACAGGGGGCGGAACTGAAGCTTTCTTT.

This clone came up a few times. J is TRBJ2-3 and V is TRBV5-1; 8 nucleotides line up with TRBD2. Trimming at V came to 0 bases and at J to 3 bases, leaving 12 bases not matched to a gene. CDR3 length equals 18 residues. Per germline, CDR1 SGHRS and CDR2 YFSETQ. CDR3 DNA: TGCGCCAGCAGCTTGGTGTCGGGGGGGCCGTGGTTTACAGATACGCAGTATTTT. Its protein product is CASSLVSGGPWFTDTQYF.

As DNA, the CDR3 is TGTGCCAGTAGTATAGGCGCTAGCGGTAGGGAGACCCAGTACTTC. Translating gives CASSIGASGRETQYF. The chain employs TRBV19 and TRBJ2-5; 7 nucleotides align to TRBD2. Germline V CDR1 and CDR2: LNHDA, SQIVND (reference sequence). The CDR3 covers 15 residues. Trimming took 1 base from V and 5 from J; bases not matched to a gene: 7.

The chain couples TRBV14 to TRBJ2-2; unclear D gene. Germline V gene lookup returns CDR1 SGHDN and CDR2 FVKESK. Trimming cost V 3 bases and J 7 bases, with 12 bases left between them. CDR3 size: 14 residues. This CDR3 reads CASSQRKYGGELFF. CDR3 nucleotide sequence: TGTGCCAGCAGCCAGCGAAAATACGGCGGGGAGCTGTTTTTT.

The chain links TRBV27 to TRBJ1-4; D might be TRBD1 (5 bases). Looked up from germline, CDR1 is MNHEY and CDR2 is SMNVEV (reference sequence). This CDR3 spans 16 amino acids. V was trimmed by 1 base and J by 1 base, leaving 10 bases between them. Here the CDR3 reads CASSLWGAETNEKLFF. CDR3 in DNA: TGTGCCAGCAGTTTATGGGGCGCTGAAACTAATGAAAAACTGTTTTTT. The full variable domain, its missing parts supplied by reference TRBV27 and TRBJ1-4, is EAQVTQNPRYLITVTGKKLTVTCSQNMNHEYMSWYRQDPGLGLRQIYYSMNVEVTDKGDVPEGYKVSRKEKRNFPLILESPSPNQTSLYFCASSLWGAETNEKLFFGSGTQLSVL.

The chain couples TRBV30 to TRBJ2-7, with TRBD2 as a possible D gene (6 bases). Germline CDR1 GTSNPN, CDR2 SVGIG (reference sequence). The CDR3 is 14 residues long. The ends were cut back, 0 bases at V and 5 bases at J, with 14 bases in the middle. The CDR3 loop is CAWSVRRGSHEQYF. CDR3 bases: TGTGCCTGGAGTGTACGGAGGGGTTCCCACGAGCAGTACTTC. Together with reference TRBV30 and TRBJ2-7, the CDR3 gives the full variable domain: SQTIHQWPATLVQPVGSPLSLECTVEGTSNPNLYWYRQAAGRGLQLLFYSVGIGQISSEVPQNLSASRPQDRQFILSSKKLLLSDSGFYLCAWSVRRGSHEQYFGPGTRLTVT.

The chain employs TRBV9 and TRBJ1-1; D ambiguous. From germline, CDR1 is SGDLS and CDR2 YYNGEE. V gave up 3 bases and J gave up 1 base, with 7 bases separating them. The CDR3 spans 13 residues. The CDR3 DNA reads TGTGCCAGCAGCGCGGGATCGAACACTGAAGCTTTCTTT. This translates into CASSAGSNTEAFF.

Here the CDR3 reads CASSQTGKFYGYTF. The CDR3 coding sequence is TGTGCCAGCAGTCAGACAGGGAAATTCTATGGCTACACCTTC. The chain has TRBV5-6 and TRBJ1-2; 7 bases line up with TRBD1. V trimming: 5 bases; J trimming: 4 bases; junction bases outside the gene matches: 8. Germline CDR1 SGHDT, CDR2 YYEEEE. The CDR3 spans 14 residues.

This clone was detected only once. The DNA of the CDR3 is TGTGCCAGCAGCTTAGCCCGCCAGGGTGCCTATGGCTACACCTTC. Translating gives CASSLARQGAYGYTF. The rearrangement uses TRBV7-9 and TRBJ1-2; possible D gene TRBD1, 5 bases. Germline V gene sequence: CDR1 SEHNR, CDR2 FQNEAQ (reference sequence). Trimming shortened V by 0 bases and J by 4 bases, and 12 bases separated the two germline ends. The length of the CDR3 is 15 residues.

The CDR3 coding sequence is TGCGCCAGCAGCTTGGCTGGGGACAGCCTTCGCGGCTACACCTTC. It yields the protein CASSLAGDSLRGYTF. V and J are TRBV5-1 and TRBJ1-2, with 7 bases that match TRBD1. CDR1 SGHRS and CDR2 YFSETQ come from the germline V gene. The CDR3 consists of 15 residues. J was trimmed by 8 bases and V by 0 bases; bases with no gene match: 10.

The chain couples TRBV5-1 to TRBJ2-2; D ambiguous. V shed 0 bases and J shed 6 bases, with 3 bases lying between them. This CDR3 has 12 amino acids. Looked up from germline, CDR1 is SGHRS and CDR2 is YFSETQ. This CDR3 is CASSLVAGELFF. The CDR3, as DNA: TGCGCCAGCAGCTTGGTAGCCGGGGAGCTGTTTTTT.